The entry that follows covers one T cell receptor (beta chain) sequence. This sample is part of a study of CD8 T cells in Susac syndrome. Germline CDR1 DFQATT, CDR2 SNEGSKA (reference sequence). Trimming took 0 bases from V and 4 from J, leaving 9 bases between them. There are 14 residues in the CDR3. RNA, at roughly 0.45 to 1 ug, was reverse transcribed with random hexamers. MiXCR, run by TCRdb on the immunoSEQ multiplex PCR reads, gives a single entry per CDR3 protein. In the table there are about 200,000 distinct CDR3 sequences, 90% to 95% of which are singletons. The chain employs TRBV20-1 and TRBJ1-4; D gene unclear. Sample: CD4+ T cells from PBMCs. The clonotype comes from a human donor with multiple sclerosis. The CDR3 here is CSARELASNEKLFF. In DNA, the CDR3 is TGCAGTGCTAGAGAGTTAGCGAGTAATGAAAAACTGTTTTTT.